This TCR beta chain was sequenced for a study of blood T cell repertoires in COVID-19. Across the study: Sample material is recorded as cDNA or gDNA derived from T cells, B-cell-depleted T cells, or PBMCs.

Assay used: immunoSEQ multiplex PCR; TCRdb lists only in-frame clones, some missing. The sample gives hundreds of thousands of clones, 75% to 90% of which show up once; roughly 1.1% is in the top ten. The germline V gene has CDR1 GTSNPN and CDR2 SVGIG (reference sequence). V gave up 0 bases and J gave up 7 bases, with 12 bases separating them. The CDR3 contains 14 residues. The study counted Cohort 3 donors as recovered given two negative PCRs, clearance, or symptom resolution. The source is a man aged 25-45 years who had recovered from COVID-19. V and J are TRBV30 and TRBJ1-4; perhaps TRBD1 as D (5 bases). Sequencing was done on a sample of PBMCs or T cells enriched from blood (not recorded which). The CDR3 DNA reads as TGTGCCTGGAGTGTAGGGGCACGTGGTGAAAAACTGTTTTTT. Translated, it gives CAWSVGARGEKLFF.